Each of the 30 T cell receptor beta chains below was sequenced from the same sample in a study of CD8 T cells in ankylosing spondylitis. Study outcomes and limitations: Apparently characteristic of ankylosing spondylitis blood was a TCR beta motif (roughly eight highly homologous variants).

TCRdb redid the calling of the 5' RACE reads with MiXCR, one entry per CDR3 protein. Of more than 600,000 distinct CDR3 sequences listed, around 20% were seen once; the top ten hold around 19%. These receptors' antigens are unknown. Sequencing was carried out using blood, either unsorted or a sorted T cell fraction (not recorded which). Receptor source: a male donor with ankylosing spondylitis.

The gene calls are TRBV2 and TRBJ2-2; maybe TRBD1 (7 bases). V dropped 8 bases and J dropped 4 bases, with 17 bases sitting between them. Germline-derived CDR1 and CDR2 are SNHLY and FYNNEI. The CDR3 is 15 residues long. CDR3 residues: CASLRGAIGTGELFF. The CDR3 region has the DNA TGTGCCAGCCTCAGGGGGGCGATTGGCACCGGGGAGCTGTTTTTT.

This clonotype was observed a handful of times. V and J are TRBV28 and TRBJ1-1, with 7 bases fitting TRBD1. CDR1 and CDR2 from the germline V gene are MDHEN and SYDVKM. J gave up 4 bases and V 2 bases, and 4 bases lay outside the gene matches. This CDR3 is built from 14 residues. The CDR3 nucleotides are TGTGCCAGCAGTTTAGGGGGACAGTTCACTGAAGCTTTCTTT. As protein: CASSLGGQFTEAFF.

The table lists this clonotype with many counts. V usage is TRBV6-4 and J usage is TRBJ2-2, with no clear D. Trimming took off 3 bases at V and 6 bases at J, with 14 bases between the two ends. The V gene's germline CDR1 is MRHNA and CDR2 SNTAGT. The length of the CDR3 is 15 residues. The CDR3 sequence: CASSETWSSPGELFF. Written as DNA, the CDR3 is TGTGCCAGCAGTGAAACGTGGAGTAGTCCCGGGGAGCTGTTTTTT.

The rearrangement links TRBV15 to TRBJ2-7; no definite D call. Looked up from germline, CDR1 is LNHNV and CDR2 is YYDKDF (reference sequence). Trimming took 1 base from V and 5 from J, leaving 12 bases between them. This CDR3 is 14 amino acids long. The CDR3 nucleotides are TGTGCCACCAGCAGAGGTTCGTCATTCCACGAGCAGTACTTC. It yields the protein CATSRGSSFHEQYF.

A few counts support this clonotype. CDR3 nucleotides: TGTGCCAGCAGCCCCCAGTATAGCTCCTACAATGAGCAGTTCTTC. It codes for CASSPQYSSYNEQFF. The gene calls are TRBV7-2 and TRBJ2-1; D is uncertain. V dropped 5 bases and J dropped 0 bases, with 11 bases sitting between them. This CDR3 comprises 15 residues. Germline V gene lookup returns CDR1 SGHTA and CDR2 FQGNSA. The whole variable domain, filled in from reference TRBV7-2 and TRBJ2-1, reads GAGVSQSPSNKVTEKGKDVELRCDPISGHTALYWYRQSLGQGLEFLIYFQGNSAPDKSGLPSDRFSAERTGGSVSTLTIQRTQQEDSAVYLCASSPQYSSYNEQFFGPGTRLTVL.

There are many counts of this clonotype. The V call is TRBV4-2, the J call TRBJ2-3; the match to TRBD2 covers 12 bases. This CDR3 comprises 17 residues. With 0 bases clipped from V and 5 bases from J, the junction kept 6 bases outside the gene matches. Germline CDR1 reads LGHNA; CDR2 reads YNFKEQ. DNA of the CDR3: TGTGCCAGCAGCCAAGAGGCTAGCGGGAGGGCTGGAGATACGCAGTATTTT. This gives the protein CASSQEASGRAGDTQYF.

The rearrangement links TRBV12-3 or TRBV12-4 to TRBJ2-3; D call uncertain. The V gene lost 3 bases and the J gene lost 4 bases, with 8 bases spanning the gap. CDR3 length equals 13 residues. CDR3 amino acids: CASSFLGSDTQYF. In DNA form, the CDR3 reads TGTGCCAGCAGTTTTCTGGGGTCAGATACGCAGTATTTT.

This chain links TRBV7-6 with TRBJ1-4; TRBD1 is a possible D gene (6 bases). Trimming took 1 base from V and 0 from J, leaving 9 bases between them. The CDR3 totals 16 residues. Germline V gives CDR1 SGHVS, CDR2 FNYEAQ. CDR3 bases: TGTGCCAGCAGCTTAGGCAGGGGTGCAACTAATGAAAAACTGTTTTTT. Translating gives CASSLGRGATNEKLFF. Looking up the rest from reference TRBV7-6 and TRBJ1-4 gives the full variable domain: GAGVSQSPRYKVTKRGQDVALRCDPISGHVSLYWYRQALGQGPEFLTYFNYEAQQDKSGLPNDRFSAERPEGSISTLTIQRTEQRDSAMYRCASSLGRGATNEKLFFGSGTQLSVL.

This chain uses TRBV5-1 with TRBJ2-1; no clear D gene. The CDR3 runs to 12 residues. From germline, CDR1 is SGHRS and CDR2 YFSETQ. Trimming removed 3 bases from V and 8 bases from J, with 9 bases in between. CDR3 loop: CASSWVGDEQFF. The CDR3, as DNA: TGCGCCAGCAGCTGGGTTGGGGATGAGCAGTTCTTC.

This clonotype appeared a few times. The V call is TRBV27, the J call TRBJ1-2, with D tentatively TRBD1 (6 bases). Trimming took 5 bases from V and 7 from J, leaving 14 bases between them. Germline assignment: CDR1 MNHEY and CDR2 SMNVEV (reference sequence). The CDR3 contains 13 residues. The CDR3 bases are TGTGCCAGCAGTCAAACAGGGTCGGGTGGCTACACCTTC. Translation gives CASSQTGSGGYTF.

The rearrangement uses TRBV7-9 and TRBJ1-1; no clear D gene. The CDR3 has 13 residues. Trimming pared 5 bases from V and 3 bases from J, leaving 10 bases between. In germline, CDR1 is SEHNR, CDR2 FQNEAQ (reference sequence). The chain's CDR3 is CASSPGPYTEAFF. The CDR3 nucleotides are TGTGCCAGCAGCCCAGGACCCTACACTGAAGCTTTCTTT.

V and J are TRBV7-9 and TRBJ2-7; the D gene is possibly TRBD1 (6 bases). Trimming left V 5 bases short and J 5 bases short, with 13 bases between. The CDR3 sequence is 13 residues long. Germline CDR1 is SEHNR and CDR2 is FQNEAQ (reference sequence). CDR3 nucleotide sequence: TGTGCCAGCAGCCCCCGCGAGGGGGACGAGCAGTACTTC. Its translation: CASSPREGDEQYF.

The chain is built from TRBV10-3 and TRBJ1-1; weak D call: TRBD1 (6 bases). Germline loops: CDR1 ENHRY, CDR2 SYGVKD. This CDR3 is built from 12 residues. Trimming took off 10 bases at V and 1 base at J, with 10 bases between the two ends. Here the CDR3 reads CATQTGNTEAFF. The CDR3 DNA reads TGTGCCACCCAGACAGGGAACACTGAAGCTTTCTTT.

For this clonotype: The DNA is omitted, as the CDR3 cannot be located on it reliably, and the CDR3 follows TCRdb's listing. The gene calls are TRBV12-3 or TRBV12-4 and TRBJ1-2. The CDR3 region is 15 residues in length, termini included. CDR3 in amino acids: CASSSSTNPNYGYTF.

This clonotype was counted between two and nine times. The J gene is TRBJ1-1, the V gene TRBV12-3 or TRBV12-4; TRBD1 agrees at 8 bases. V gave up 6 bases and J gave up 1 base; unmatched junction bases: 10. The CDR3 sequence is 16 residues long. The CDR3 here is CASRGSARGRNTEAFF. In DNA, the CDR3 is TGTGCCAGCAGGGGCTCGGCCAGGGGGCGGAACACTGAAGCTTTCTTT.

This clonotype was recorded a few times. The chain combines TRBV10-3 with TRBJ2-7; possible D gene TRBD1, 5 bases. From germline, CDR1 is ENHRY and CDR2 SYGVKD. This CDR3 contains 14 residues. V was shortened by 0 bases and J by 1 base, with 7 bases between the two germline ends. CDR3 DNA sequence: TGTGCCATCAGTGAGTCGACAGAATCCTACGAGCAGTACTTC. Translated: CAISESTESYEQYF.

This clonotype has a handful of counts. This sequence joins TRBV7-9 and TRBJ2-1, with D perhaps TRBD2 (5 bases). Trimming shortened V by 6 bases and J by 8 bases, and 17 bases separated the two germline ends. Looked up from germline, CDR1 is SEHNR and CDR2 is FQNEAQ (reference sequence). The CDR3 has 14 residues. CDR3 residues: CASSSRGVVDEQFF. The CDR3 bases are TGTGCCAGCAGTTCACGGGGAGTCGTGGATGAGCAGTTCTTC. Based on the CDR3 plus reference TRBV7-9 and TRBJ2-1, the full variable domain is DTGVSQNPRHKITKRGQNVTFRCDPISEHNRLYWYRQTLGQGPEFLTYFQNEAQLEKSRLLSDRFSAERPKGSFSTLEIQRTEQGDSAMYLCASSSRGVVDEQFFGPGTRLTVL.

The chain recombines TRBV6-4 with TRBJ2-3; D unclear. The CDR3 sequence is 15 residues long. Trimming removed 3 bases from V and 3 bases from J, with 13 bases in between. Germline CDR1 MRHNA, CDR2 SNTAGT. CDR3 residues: CASSEHPVVTDTQYF. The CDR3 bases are TGTGCCAGCAGTGAGCACCCCGTAGTGACAGATACGCAGTATTTT.

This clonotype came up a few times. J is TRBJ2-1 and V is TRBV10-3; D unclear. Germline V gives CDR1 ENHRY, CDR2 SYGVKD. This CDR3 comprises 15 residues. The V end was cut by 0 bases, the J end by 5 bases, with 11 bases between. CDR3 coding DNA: TGTGCCATCAGTGAGTCTTACGGCCTTAACAATGAGCAGTTCTTC. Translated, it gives CAISESYGLNNEQFF.

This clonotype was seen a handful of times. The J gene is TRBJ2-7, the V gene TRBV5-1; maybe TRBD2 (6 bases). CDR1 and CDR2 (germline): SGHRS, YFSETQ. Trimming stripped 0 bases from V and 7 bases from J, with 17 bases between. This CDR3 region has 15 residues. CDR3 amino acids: CASSLEGAPGREQYF. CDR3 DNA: TGCGCCAGCAGCTTGGAAGGGGCGCCGGGGAGGGAGCAGTACTTC.

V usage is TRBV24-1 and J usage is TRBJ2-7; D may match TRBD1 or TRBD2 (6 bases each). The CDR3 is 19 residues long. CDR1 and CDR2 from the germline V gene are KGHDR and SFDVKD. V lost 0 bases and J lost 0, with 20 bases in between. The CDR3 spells CATSDLFVRRGSSSYEQYF. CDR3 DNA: TGTGCCACCAGTGATTTGTTTGTAAGGAGGGGGTCGAGCTCCTACGAGCAGTACTTC.

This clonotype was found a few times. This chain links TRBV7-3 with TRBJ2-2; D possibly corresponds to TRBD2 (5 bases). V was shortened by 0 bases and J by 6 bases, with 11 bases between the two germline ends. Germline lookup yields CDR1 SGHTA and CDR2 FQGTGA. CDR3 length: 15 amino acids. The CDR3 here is CASSLTSGGAGELFF. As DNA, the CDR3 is TGTGCCAGCAGCTTAACGTCAGGAGGAGCCGGGGAGCTGTTTTTT.

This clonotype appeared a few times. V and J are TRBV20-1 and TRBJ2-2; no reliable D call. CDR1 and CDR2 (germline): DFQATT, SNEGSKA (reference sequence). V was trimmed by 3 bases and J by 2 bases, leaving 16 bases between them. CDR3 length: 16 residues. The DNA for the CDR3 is TGCAGTGCTAGTAAAGGGTCCGGAACTAACACCGGGGAGCTGTTTTTT. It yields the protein CSASKGSGTNTGELFF.

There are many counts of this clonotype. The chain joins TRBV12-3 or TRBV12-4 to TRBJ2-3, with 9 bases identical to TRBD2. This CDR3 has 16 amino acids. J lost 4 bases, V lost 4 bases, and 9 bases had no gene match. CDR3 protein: CASSYLRGGAADTQYF. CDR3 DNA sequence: TGTGCCAGCAGTTACCTTCGCGGGGGGGCTGCAGATACGCAGTATTTT.

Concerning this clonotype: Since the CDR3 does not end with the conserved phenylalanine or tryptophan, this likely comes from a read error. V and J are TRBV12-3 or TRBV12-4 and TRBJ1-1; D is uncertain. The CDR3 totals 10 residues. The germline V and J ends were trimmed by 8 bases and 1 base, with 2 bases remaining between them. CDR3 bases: TGTGCCAGCTCGAACACTGAAGCTTTCCTT. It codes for CASSNTEAFL.

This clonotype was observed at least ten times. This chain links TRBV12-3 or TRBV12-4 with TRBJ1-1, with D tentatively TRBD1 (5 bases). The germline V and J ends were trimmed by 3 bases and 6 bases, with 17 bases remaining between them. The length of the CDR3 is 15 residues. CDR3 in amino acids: CASSLGSGQLAEAFF. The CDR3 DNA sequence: TGTGCCAGCAGTTTGGGCTCAGGGCAGTTGGCTGAAGCTTTCTTT.

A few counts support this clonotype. Written as DNA, the CDR3 is TGCAGCGTTGAGGAACAGCCGCTAGCCAAAAACATTCAGTACTTC. This translates into CSVEEQPLAKNIQYF. V gene TRBV29-1 combines with J gene TRBJ2-4; D is undetermined. The germline V and J ends were trimmed by 3 bases and 0 bases, with 12 bases remaining between them. From germline, CDR1 is SQVTM and CDR2 ANQGSEA. This CDR3 is built from 15 residues.

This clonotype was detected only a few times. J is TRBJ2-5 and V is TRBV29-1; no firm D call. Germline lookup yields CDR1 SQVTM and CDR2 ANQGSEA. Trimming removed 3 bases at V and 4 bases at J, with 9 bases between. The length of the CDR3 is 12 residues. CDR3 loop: CSVEGSSETQYF. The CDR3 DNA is TGCAGCGTTGAGGGTAGCTCAGAGACCCAGTACTTC.

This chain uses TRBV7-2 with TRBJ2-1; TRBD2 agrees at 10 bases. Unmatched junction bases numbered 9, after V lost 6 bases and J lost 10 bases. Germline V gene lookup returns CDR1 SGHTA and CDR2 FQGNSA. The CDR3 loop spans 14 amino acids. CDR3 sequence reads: CASSNLAGVWEQFF. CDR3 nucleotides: TGTGCCAGCAGTAATCTAGCGGGAGTCTGGGAGCAGTTCTTC.

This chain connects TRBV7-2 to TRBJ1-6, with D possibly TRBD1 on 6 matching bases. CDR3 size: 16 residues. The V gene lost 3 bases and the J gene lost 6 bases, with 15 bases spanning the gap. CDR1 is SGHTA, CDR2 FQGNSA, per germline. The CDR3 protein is CASSFGGLLINSPLHF. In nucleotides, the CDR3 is TGTGCCAGCAGCTTTGGGGGGCTGCTGATTAATTCACCCCTCCACTTT.